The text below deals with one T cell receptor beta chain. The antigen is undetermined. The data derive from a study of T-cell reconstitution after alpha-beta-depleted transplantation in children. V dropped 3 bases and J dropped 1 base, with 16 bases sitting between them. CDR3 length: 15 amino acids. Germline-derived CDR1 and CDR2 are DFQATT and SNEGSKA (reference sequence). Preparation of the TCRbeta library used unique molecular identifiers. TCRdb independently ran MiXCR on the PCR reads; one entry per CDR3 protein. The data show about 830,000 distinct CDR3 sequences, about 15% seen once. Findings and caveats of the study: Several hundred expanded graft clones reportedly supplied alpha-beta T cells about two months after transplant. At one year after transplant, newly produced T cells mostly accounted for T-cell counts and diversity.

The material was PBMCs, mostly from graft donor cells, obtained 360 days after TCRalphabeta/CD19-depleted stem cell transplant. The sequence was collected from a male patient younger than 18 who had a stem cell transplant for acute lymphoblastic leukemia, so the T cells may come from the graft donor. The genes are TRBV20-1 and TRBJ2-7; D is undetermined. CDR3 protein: CSASRSLVGSYEQYF. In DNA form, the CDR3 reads TGCAGTGCTAGTAGGTCCCTGGTAGGGTCCTACGAGCAGTACTTC.